The 9 T cell receptor beta chains given below trace back to one sample, sequenced in a study of CXCR3-negative and CXCR3-positive naive CD8 T cells. UMI-labeled 5' RACE TRB cDNA libraries were prepared from the cells. Reanalyzing the 5' RACE reads, TCRdb keeps one entry per CDR3 protein, without DNA. The table for this sample gives fewer than 95,000 distinct CDR3 sequences. Sample: naive CXCR3- CD8+ T cells from blood. Subset in this sample: CD45RO-CCR7+CD27+CD95- naive CD8+ T cells lacking CXCR3 (TNR3-). The receptors come from a human donor in good health. Some clones in this sample may be carry-over from other donors' samples.

The chain has TRBV20-1 and TRBJ2-7; TCRdb's D call of TRBD2 is untestable without DNA. The CDR3 is 13 amino acids. The germline V gene encodes CDR1 DFQATT and CDR2 SNEGSKA (reference sequence). The CDR3 loop reads CSASGTINYEQYF.

The chain recombines TRBV7-3 with TRBJ2-3; TCRdb reports TRBD1, a call that lacks DNA to check it against. The CDR3 is made up of 14 amino acids. Looked up from germline, CDR1 is SGHTA and CDR2 is FQGTGA. The CDR3 sequence is CARSSGQGGDTQYF.

This chain connects TRBV10-2 to TRBJ1-1. The CDR3 totals 14 residues. Germline V gene sequence: CDR1 WSHSY, CDR2 SAAADI. The CDR3 spells CASSGGRQNTEAFF.

The chain is built from TRBV5-6 and TRBJ2-3; TCRdb indicates TRBD1, and absent DNA this call remains unverified. The CDR3 totals 13 residues. Germline V gene data show CDR1 as SGHDT and CDR2 as YYEEEE. The CDR3 spells CASSLGGTDTQYF.

The chain uses TRBV5-4 and TRBJ2-2; TCRdb's assignment of TRBD1 cannot be checked, as there is no DNA. The CDR3 loop spans 16 amino acids. CDR1 SGHNT and CDR2 YYREEE come from the germline V gene (reference sequence). CDR3 protein: CASSLAPGDGSGELFF.

CDR3 sequence: CSVNPGQGYEQYF. J is TRBJ2-7 and V is TRBV29-1; the TCRdb call, TRBD1, lacks DNA for checking. Germline assignment: CDR1 SQVTM and CDR2 ANQGSEA. This CDR3 contains 13 residues.

This chain joins TRBV6-2 or TRBV6-3 and TRBJ2-7; TCRdb indicates TRBD2, and absent DNA this call remains unverified. CDR3 length equals 15 residues. Germline V gives CDR1 MNHEY, CDR2 SVGEGT. CDR3: CASNPSGGSSYEQYF.

The J gene is TRBJ1-1, the V gene TRBV27. This CDR3 comprises 13 residues. The germline gives CDR1 MNHEY, CDR2 SMNVEV (reference sequence). Here the CDR3 reads CASIGLPNTEAFF.

V gene TRBV7-6 combines with J gene TRBJ2-3; TCRdb calls TRBD2, which cannot be checked without DNA. Germline V gene sequence: CDR1 SGHVS, CDR2 FNYEAQ. This CDR3 has 16 amino acids. The CDR3 is CASSPILAGGTDTQYF.